This TCR beta chain was retrieved from a study of beta chain features in type 1 diabetes. The wider study: What patients shared with healthy donors was a similar profile of age, gender and cell yields. Sorted cell examination encompassed roughly 110 million cells across all samples. Study-wide points: Although PCR might favor shorter templates, it would do so equally in patients and controls. Within each of all four CD4+ subsets, Type 1 diabetes patients had TCRB CDR3s that were moderately but significantly shorter. A pattern of fewer insertions and more deletions at VDJ junctions was seen in type 1 diabetes patients.

The V gene lost 5 bases and the J gene lost 14 bases, with 12 bases spanning the gap. The CDR3 loop spans 11 amino acids. Germline values: CDR1 SEHNR, CDR2 FQNEAQ (reference sequence). The whole isolated RNA underwent reverse transcription, so sequencing captured expressed TCRB transcripts. Libraries were prepared by immunoSEQ multiplex PCR; TCRdb keeps only in-frame clonotypes and omits some of them. The sample has approximately 360,000 clones, around 12% seen once. This clone was detected only a few times. Its cognate antigen is unknown. Specimen: naive CD4+ T cells from blood. The rearrangement links TRBV7-9 to TRBJ1-4; D remains unclear. The TCR comes from a woman younger than 30 with type 1 diabetes. The CDR3 DNA reads as TGTGCCAGCAGCCGAGCGCGCGGGCTGTTTTTT. Its translation: CASSRARGLFF.